Below, one T cell receptor (beta chain) is given with its context. The sample is drawn from a study of control samples from healthy donors and cancer patients. J gave up 0 bases and V 5 bases, and 3 bases lay outside the gene matches. From germline, CDR1 is SGHRS and CDR2 YFSETQ. The CDR3 contains 14 residues. This table comes from immunoSEQ multiplex PCR, and its TCRdb copy is limited to in-frame clones, with some not included. This sample has approximately 100,000 clones, with roughly 92% found just once. The chain joins TRBV5-1 to TRBJ2-3; TRBD1 matches 7 bases. The sequenced sample consisted of blood. This TCR was sampled from a human donor in good health. The donor label of this sample is uncertain. The CDR3 spells CASRGQTSTDTQYF. The CDR3 DNA follows: TGCGCCAGCAGGGGACAGACTAGCACAGATACGCAGTATTTT.